Below are 26 T cell receptor beta chains sequenced from a single sample in a study of OX40 agonist ivuxolimab in advanced cancers. The protocol was immunoSEQ multiplex PCR, while the TCRdb copy is restricted to in-frame clones and leaves out a portion. The sample comprises 15,000 to 20,000 clones, 90% of which are singletons, and 45% to 50% rests with the top ten. The sequencing here drew on CD4+ or CD8+ T cells sorted from blood, taken in a trial of the OX40 agonist ivuxolimab. These receptors originate from an adult with an advanced solid tumor such as melanoma, head and neck, liver or kidney cancer.

This clone was observed once. This chain uses TRBV28 with TRBJ2-1; TRBD1 aligns across 8 bases. Germline V gene lookup returns CDR1 MDHEN and CDR2 SYDVKM. The CDR3 length is 15 residues. V lost 3 bases, J lost 5 bases, and 6 bases stayed unmatched. The CDR3 here is CASSFYSGGNNEQFF. CDR3 in DNA: TGTGCCAGCAGTTTTTATTCAGGGGGCAACAATGAGCAGTTCTTC.

The chain carries TRBV21-1 and TRBJ1-1; the DNA was not compared with TRBD1, the D call given in the table. TRBV21-1 is a documented pseudogene. The CDR3 extends over 13 amino acids. For the CDR3, the DNA is TGTGCCAGCAGCAAACCCGCTGAAGGGGTGGCTTTCTTT. Translation gives CASSKPAEGVAFF.

The chain joins TRBV19 to TRBJ2-1; no definite D call. CDR3 length equals 14 residues. V shed 4 bases and J shed 2 bases, with 9 bases lying between them. Germline V gene data show CDR1 as LNHDA and CDR2 as SQIVND (reference sequence). CDR3 in DNA: TGTGCCAGTAGTACCCGCTACACCTACAATGAGCAGTTCTTC. Translating it yields CASSTRYTYNEQFF.

V usage is TRBV7-9 and J usage is TRBJ2-7; 9 nucleotides line up with TRBD1. Germline V CDR1 and CDR2: SEHNR, FQNEAQ (reference sequence). This CDR3 is 14 amino acids long. Trimming removed 5 bases from V and 3 bases from J; junction bases left unmatched: 5. CDR3 nucleotides: TGTGCCAGCAGCCGGACAGGGGTCTTCTACGAGCAGTACTTC. Translation: CASSRTGVFYEQYF. Full variable domain (rest looked up from reference TRBV7-9 and TRBJ2-7): DTGVSQNPRHKITKRGQNVTFRCDPISEHNRLYWYRQTLGQGPEFLTYFQNEAQLEKSRLLSDRFSAERPKGSFSTLEIQRTEQGDSAMYLCASSRTGVFYEQYFGPGTRLTVT.

This clone came up once. The V call is TRBV29-1, the J call TRBJ2-2, with 13 bases identical to TRBD2. CDR1 SQVTM and CDR2 ANQGSEA come from the germline V gene. The V gene end was trimmed by 6 bases and the J gene end by 3 bases; junction bases not matched to a gene: 16. This CDR3 is 19 amino acids long. CDR3 nucleotides: TGCAGCGTCCGAACCCGACTAGCGGGAGGCCTCCGGGACACCGGGGAGCTGTTTTTT. Protein product: CSVRTRLAGGLRDTGELFF.

The chain is built from TRBV9 and TRBJ2-1, with 7 nucleotides matching TRBD2. The CDR3 runs to 16 residues. Trimming removed 4 bases from V and 6 bases from J; junction bases left unmatched: 13. Germline lookup yields CDR1 SGDLS and CDR2 YYNGEE. The CDR3 DNA is TGTGCCAGCAGCCCCCTTTTGCGGGAGCTGACCAATGAGCAGTTCTTC. Protein sequence: CASSPLLRELTNEQFF.

The chain has TRBV27 and TRBJ2-1, with 10 nucleotides matching TRBD1. Germline CDR1 MNHEY, CDR2 SMNVEV (reference sequence). J was trimmed by 7 bases and V by 0 bases; bases with no gene match: 15. CDR3 length: 19 amino acids. The CDR3: CASSLSYGVGTGDWNEQFF. The CDR3 DNA reads TGTGCCAGCAGTTTATCATACGGGGTGGGGACAGGGGATTGGAATGAGCAGTTCTTC.

This chain links TRBV7-9 with TRBJ2-4; D is undetermined. The CDR3 sequence is 15 residues long. The germline V and J ends were trimmed by 1 base and 2 bases, with 9 bases remaining between them. The V gene's germline CDR1 is SEHNR and CDR2 FQNEAQ (reference sequence). The CDR3 DNA is TGTGCCAGCAGCTTAGTGTCCGGGTCCAAAAACATTCAGTACTTC. Amino acid sequence: CASSLVSGSKNIQYF. Filled out from reference TRBV7-9 and TRBJ2-4, the complete variable domain reads DTGVSQNPRHKITKRGQNVTFRCDPISEHNRLYWYRQTLGQGPEFLTYFQNEAQLEKSRLLSDRFSAERPKGSFSTLEIQRTEQGDSAMYLCASSLVSGSKNIQYFGAGTRLSVL.

The chain is built from TRBV19 and TRBJ1-5; TRBD1 might be the D (5 bases). Trimming cost V 7 bases and J 6 bases, with 13 bases left between them. This CDR3 is 13 amino acids long. Germline V gene lookup returns CDR1 LNHDA and CDR2 SQIVND (reference sequence). The CDR3 DNA reads TGTGCCAGTACGAAAGGGGCTAGTCAGCCCCAGCATTTT. Its translation is CASTKGASQPQHF. The whole variable domain, filled in from reference TRBV19 and TRBJ1-5, reads DGGITQSPKYLFRKEGQNVTLSCEQNLNHDAMYWYRQDPGQGLRLIYYSQIVNDFQKGDIAEGYSVSREKKESFPLTVTSAQKNPTAFYLCASTKGASQPQHFGDGTRLSIL.

J is TRBJ2-1 and V is TRBV27, with D uncertain. With 0 bases removed from V and 4 bases from J, the gap between germline ends came to 16 bases. The CDR3 is made up of 17 amino acids. The germline gives CDR1 MNHEY, CDR2 SMNVEV (reference sequence). CDR3 sequence: CASSLSLPDQPYNEQFF. DNA for the CDR3: TGTGCCAGCAGTTTATCGCTTCCGGACCAACCATACAATGAGCAGTTCTTC.

The chain recombines TRBV29-1 with TRBJ2-2; the D gene is possibly TRBD2 (5 bases). Germline CDR1 is SQVTM and CDR2 is ANQGSEA. This CDR3 comprises 14 residues. The ends were cut back, 4 bases at V and 4 bases at J, with 13 bases in the middle. CDR3 protein: CSVGVGSGTGELFF. The CDR3 DNA reads as TGCAGCGTTGGAGTGGGAAGCGGCACCGGGGAGCTGTTTTTT.

This clone was counted a single time. The V and J genes are TRBV29-1 and TRBJ2-7, with TRBD2 identical over 9 bases. After removal of 4 bases from V and 6 bases from J, the junction contained 7 bases not matched to a gene. The length of the CDR3 is 13 residues. CDR1 and CDR2 (germline): SQVTM, ANQGSEA. CDR3 protein: CSVVFLAGLEQYF. The CDR3 nucleotides read TGCAGCGTTGTATTTCTAGCGGGACTCGAGCAGTACTTC.

This chain connects TRBV6-1 to TRBJ2-7; D tentatively reads TRBD1 or TRBD2 (5 bases each). V lost 4 bases and J lost 0, with 10 bases in between. Germline V lookup: CDR1 MNHNS, CDR2 SASEGT. The CDR3 length is 14 residues. The CDR3 nucleotides are TGTGCCAGCAGTGTCGGGACGGACTCCTACGAGCAGTACTTC. Translation gives CASSVGTDSYEQYF.

The rearrangement uses TRBV7-9 and TRBJ1-1; perhaps TRBD1 as D (5 bases). The CDR3 runs 15 residues. Germline assignment: CDR1 SEHNR and CDR2 FQNEAQ (reference sequence). V was shortened by 4 bases and J by 0 bases, with 12 bases between the two germline ends. CDR3: CASSSRGGLNTEAFF. As DNA, the CDR3 is TGTGCCAGCAGCTCCCGGGGGGGTCTGAACACTGAAGCTTTCTTT.

The V call is TRBV6-5, the J call TRBJ1-1; D is ambiguous. V was trimmed by 8 bases and J by 4 bases, leaving 11 bases between them. This CDR3 comprises 12 residues. Germline CDR1 MNHEY, CDR2 SVGAGI. CDR3 region: CASCKGSTEAFF. The CDR3 DNA reads as TGTGCCAGCTGTAAGGGTAGCACTGAAGCTTTCTTT.

CDR3 residues: CATLGQGNEQYF. DNA of the CDR3: TGTGCCACCCTGGGACAGGGGAACGAGCAGTACTTC. The chain employs TRBV28 and TRBJ2-7; 10 bases fit TRBD1. The CDR3 runs 12 residues. Germline V gene data show CDR1 as MDHEN and CDR2 as SYDVKM. V gave up 10 bases and J gave up 5 bases; unmatched junction bases: 5. The full variable domain, completed using reference TRBV28 and TRBJ2-7, is DVKVTQSSRYLVKRTGEKVFLECVQDMDHENMFWYRQDPGLGLRLIYFSYDVKMKEKGDIPEGYSVSREKKERFSLILESASTNQTSMYLCATLGQGNEQYFGPGTRLTVT.

The chain joins TRBV5-1 to TRBJ2-1, with 12 bases aligning to TRBD1. Germline V gene data show CDR1 as SGHRS and CDR2 as YFSETQ. The CDR3 sequence is 15 residues long. V dropped 4 bases and J dropped 6; count of bases not matched to a gene: 5. CDR3 residues: CASSTGQGAVNEQFF. CDR3 in DNA: TGCGCCAGCAGCACGGGACAGGGGGCGGTCAATGAGCAGTTCTTC.

A single count supports this clone. The V call is TRBV29-1, the J call TRBJ2-2; no clear D gene. Trimming removed 2 bases from V and 1 base from J, with 5 bases in between. The CDR3 runs 13 residues. Germline CDR1 SQVTM, CDR2 ANQGSEA. CDR3 sequence reads: CSVEIVNTGELFF. DNA for the CDR3: TGCAGCGTTGAAATAGTGAACACCGGGGAGCTGTTTTTT.

The chain combines TRBV14 with TRBJ2-3, with 8 bases matching TRBD2. The length of the CDR3 is 16 residues. Per germline, CDR1 SGHDN and CDR2 FVKESK. V gave up 3 bases and J gave up 5 bases; unmatched junction bases: 10. Here the CDR3 reads CASSQTTSVGGDTQYF. CDR3 bases: TGTGCCAGCAGCCAGACGACTAGCGTTGGCGGAGATACGCAGTATTTT.

This sequence joins TRBV19 and TRBJ2-7; possible D gene TRBD1, 6 bases. The CDR3 is made up of 12 amino acids. V was pared by 5 bases and J by 3 bases, with 8 bases between. The V gene's germline CDR1 is LNHDA and CDR2 SQIVND (reference sequence). The CDR3, as DNA: TGTGCCAGTAGTGAACAGGGCTACGAGCAGTACTTC. It specifies CASSEQGYEQYF.

The chain joins TRBV29-1 to TRBJ2-1; no clear D. This CDR3 is built from 11 residues. Trimming shortened V by 6 bases and J by 7 bases, and 10 bases separated the two germline ends. Germline assignment: CDR1 SQVTM and CDR2 ANQGSEA. Here the CDR3 DNA reads TGCAGCGTACGACGCCCTAATGAGCAGTTCTTC. Its translation: CSVRRPNEQFF.

This clone was picked up a small number of times. This chain joins TRBV7-3 and TRBJ2-1, with a tentative D call TRBD2 (6 bases). This CDR3 is built from 16 residues. Per germline, CDR1 SGHTA and CDR2 FQGTGA. The V gene lost 0 bases and the J gene lost 4 bases, with 13 bases spanning the gap. CDR3 amino acids: CASSLTPGLDYNEQFF. The CDR3 DNA reads as TGTGCCAGCAGCTTAACCCCGGGACTCGATTACAATGAGCAGTTCTTC.

This clone was found a few times. The chain recombines TRBV19 with TRBJ1-5, with 7 nucleotides matching TRBD1. The CDR3 is 11 residues long. CDR1 and CDR2 (germline): LNHDA, SQIVND (reference sequence). CDR3 residues: CAGGSNQPQHF. The DNA for the CDR3 is TGTGCAGGGGGCAGCAATCAGCCCCAGCATTTT.

The rearrangement links TRBV30 to TRBJ2-5, with D possibly matching TRBD1 (7 bases). This CDR3 is 13 amino acids long. Germline V lookup: CDR1 GTSNPN, CDR2 SVGIG (reference sequence). V was shortened by 7 bases and J by 1 base, with 13 bases between the two germline ends. CDR3 residues: CAYSGGPQETQYF. As DNA, the CDR3 is TGTGCCTATTCAGGGGGGCCCCAAGAGACCCAGTACTTC.

The chain employs TRBV11-2 and TRBJ2-2, with no clear D. Trimming removed 2 bases at V and 8 bases at J, with 6 bases between. CDR1 SGHAT and CDR2 FQNNGV come from the germline V gene. The CDR3 consists of 12 residues. CDR3: CASSLFRGELFF. The CDR3 nucleotides read TGTGCCAGCAGCTTATTTAGGGGGGAGCTGTTTTTT.

J is TRBJ2-3 and V is TRBV9, with D unclear. V was cut by 0 bases and J by 5 bases, with 4 bases left in between. CDR3 size: 12 residues. The germline V gene has CDR1 SGDLS and CDR2 YYNGEE. The CDR3 DNA is TGTGCCAGCAGCGTAGGGGGAGATACGCAGTATTTT. Translating gives CASSVGGDTQYF.